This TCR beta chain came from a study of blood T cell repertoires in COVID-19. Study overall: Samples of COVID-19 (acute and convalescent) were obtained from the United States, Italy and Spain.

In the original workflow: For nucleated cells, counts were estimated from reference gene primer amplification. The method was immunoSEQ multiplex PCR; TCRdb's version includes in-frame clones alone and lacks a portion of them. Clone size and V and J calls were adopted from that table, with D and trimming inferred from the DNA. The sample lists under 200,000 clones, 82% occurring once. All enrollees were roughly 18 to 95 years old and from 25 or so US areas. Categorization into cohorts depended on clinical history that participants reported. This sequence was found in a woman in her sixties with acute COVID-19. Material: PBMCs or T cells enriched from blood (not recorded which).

The CDR3 coding sequence is TGTGCCAGCAGCTTGGCCGAAGAGACCCAGTACTTC. Translating it yields CASSLAEETQYF. This rearrangement joins TRBV5-4 to TRBJ2-5; no reliable D call. Germline lookup yields CDR1 SGHNT and CDR2 YYREEE (reference sequence). V was pared by 0 bases and J by 3 bases, with 3 bases between. The CDR3 has 12 residues.